Presented here are 23 T cell receptor beta chains from one specimen sequenced in a study of blood T cell repertoires in COVID-19. The method was immunoSEQ multiplex PCR; TCRdb's version includes in-frame clones alone and lacks a portion of them. The sample records some 55,000 clones, about 89% being singletons. The sequencing sample was made of peripheral blood. The receptor source for this set is a man aged 55 to 70 with acute or convalescent COVID-19.

The gene calls are TRBV19 and TRBJ2-1; TRBD2 matches at 8 bases. V lost 4 bases to trimming and J lost 8 bases; unmatched junction nucleotides: 10. The germline CDR1 and CDR2 sequences are LNHDA and SQIVND (reference sequence). The CDR3 runs 15 residues. CDR3 amino acids: CASSSGGLRRYEQFF. CDR3 in DNA: TGTGCCAGTAGTAGCGGGGGGTTAAGAAGGTATGAGCAGTTCTTC.

This chain connects TRBV4-3 to TRBJ2-7, with a weak D call TRBD1 (6 bases). CDR1 is LGHNA and CDR2 is YSLEER in the germline V gene. This CDR3 spans 15 amino acids. V lost 0 bases and J 5 bases, leaving 14 bases between the germline ends. The CDR3 DNA reads as TGCGCCAGCAGCCAAGAACCAACAGGGTCCCACGAGCAGTACTTC. This sequence encodes CASSQEPTGSHEQYF.

The chain carries TRBV9 and TRBJ1-1; perhaps TRBD1 as D (5 bases). V was clipped by 0 bases and J by 6 bases, with 15 bases between them. Per the germline V gene, CDR1 is SGDLS and CDR2 is YYNGEE. CDR3 length: 15 amino acids. The DNA of the CDR3 is TGTGCCAGCAGCGTAGCTGAGACAGTACTCCCTGAAGCTTTCTTT. Protein product: CASSVAETVLPEAFF.

This chain uses TRBV7-3 with TRBJ1-2; possibly TRBD1 for D (5 bases). V was pared by 3 bases and J by 3 bases, with 11 bases between. From germline, CDR1 is SGHTA and CDR2 FQGTGA. The CDR3 consists of 14 residues. CDR3 nucleotide sequence: TGTGCCAGCAGCTTGGACTCGGGGGACTATGGCTACACCTTC. This encodes CASSLDSGDYGYTF.

This clone was recorded a few times. The V call is TRBV5-5, the J call TRBJ1-6; D is ambiguous. The CDR3 extends over 15 amino acids. CDR1 is SGHKS, CDR2 YYEKEE, per germline (reference sequence). V was cut by 7 bases and J by 9 bases, with 20 bases left in between. CDR3 DNA sequence: TGTGCCAGCTCCCCCCCGACGGGTTCGGGTTCACCCCTCCACTTT. Translating gives CASSPPTGSGSPLHF.

This rearrangement joins TRBV3-1 (or the pseudogene TRBV3-2) to TRBJ2-3; TRBD2 aligns across 8 bases. The V and J ends lost 4 bases and 4 bases, in that order; junction bases with no gene match: 7. CDR1 and CDR2 (germline): LGHDT, YNNKEL (reference sequence). The CDR3 extends over 15 amino acids. The CDR3 DNA reads as TGTGCCAGCAGCCGATCGGGGGGGGGCCCAGATACGCAGTATTTT. Its protein product is CASSRSGGGPDTQYF.

The chain links TRBV4-3 to TRBJ1-6; 9 bases are shared with TRBD1. Germline assignment: CDR1 LGHNA and CDR2 YSLEER. The CDR3 runs to 16 residues. The ends lost 1 base at V and 7 bases at J; junction bases unmatched: 5. CDR3 nucleotides: TGCGCCAGCAGCCAAGGGACAGGGGATGTCAATTCACCCCTCCACTTT. This translates into CASSQGTGDVNSPLHF.

The rearrangement links TRBV4-3 to TRBJ1-1, with D tentatively TRBD1 (5 bases). The CDR3 spans 14 residues. V shed 0 bases and J shed 1 base, with 6 bases lying between them. Germline CDR1 and CDR2: LGHNA and YSLEER. The CDR3 bases are TGCGCCAGCAGCCAAGATAGGGGGAACACTGAAGCTTTCTTT. It encodes CASSQDRGNTEAFF.

This chain joins TRBV6-5 and TRBJ2-3, with 8 bases lining up with TRBD2. Per germline, CDR1 MNHEY and CDR2 SVGAGI. CDR3 length: 16 amino acids. V trimming: 2 bases; J trimming: 7 bases; junction bases outside the gene matches: 11. The CDR3 DNA reads as TGTGCCAGCAGTTACGCGGCGGGGGGCTTGCTGAATACGCAGTATTTT. Translating it yields CASSYAAGGLLNTQYF.

The V and J genes are TRBV6-5 and TRBJ1-2, with D possibly being TRBD1 (5 bases). The CDR3 is 13 residues long. CDR1 is MNHEY and CDR2 is SVGAGI in the germline V gene. V was trimmed by 6 bases and J by 4 bases, leaving 12 bases between them. The CDR3 region has the DNA TGTGCCAGCAGCCCGGTGGGGGGCTATGGCTACACCTTC. Protein sequence: CASSPVGGYGYTF.

The rearrangement uses TRBV10-3 and TRBJ1-2; no clear D gene. Germline-derived CDR1 and CDR2 are ENHRY and SYGVKD. The CDR3 loop spans 14 amino acids. V gave up 5 bases and J gave up 3 bases, with 13 bases separating them. This CDR3 reads CAISSGLNDYGYTF. DNA for the CDR3: TGTGCCATCAGTTCAGGTCTTAACGACTATGGCTACACCTTC.

The chain links TRBV5-4 to TRBJ2-1, with D possibly being TRBD2 (5 bases). CDR3 length equals 19 residues. From germline, CDR1 is SGHNT and CDR2 YYREEE (reference sequence). Trimming removed 0 bases at V and 0 bases at J, with 19 bases between. CDR3 amino acids: CASSLAGYRELHSYNEQFF. The CDR3 bases are TGTGCCAGCAGCTTGGCGGGGTATAGGGAACTACACTCCTACAATGAGCAGTTCTTC.

This clone was found a few times. J is TRBJ2-2 and V is TRBV19; D possibly corresponds to TRBD1 (6 bases). V was pared by 1 base and J by 9 bases, with 18 bases between. Germline V gene lookup returns CDR1 LNHDA and CDR2 SQIVND (reference sequence). CDR3 length: 16 residues. CDR3 protein: CASSIVPGTFARELFF. For the CDR3, the DNA is TGTGCCAGTAGTATAGTCCCCGGGACATTCGCCAGGGAGCTGTTTTTT.

By share, this clone counts as medium-sized (0.01 to 0.1%). V gene TRBV2 combines with J gene TRBJ1-5; 11 bases are shared with TRBD1. V lost 5 bases to trimming and J lost 5 bases; unmatched junction nucleotides: 5. Per germline, CDR1 SNHLY and CDR2 FYNNEI. The CDR3 runs to 15 residues. The CDR3 here is CASSTGTGGHQPQHF. CDR3 nucleotide sequence: TGTGCCAGCAGTACCGGGACAGGGGGGCATCAGCCCCAGCATTTT.

This rearrangement joins TRBV27 to TRBJ2-1; TRBD2 matches 15 bases. This CDR3 is 20 amino acids long. CDR1 is MNHEY and CDR2 is SMNVEV in the germline V gene (reference sequence). Trimming at V came to 6 bases and at J to 8 bases, leaving 20 bases not matched to a gene. In DNA, the CDR3 is TGTGCCAGCAGGCGGCGGGCGGGACTAGCGGGGGGTCCCCATATGGATGAGCAGTTCTTC. Translated: CASRRRAGLAGGPHMDEQFF.

The chain joins TRBV2 to TRBJ1-1; no reliable D call. CDR1 and CDR2 (germline): SNHLY, FYNNEI. Trimming removed 0 bases from V and 8 bases from J, with 13 bases in between. The CDR3 is 14 amino acids. CDR3 DNA sequence: TGTGCCAGCAGTGAAGCAACGGGTGGGAGGGAAGCTTTCTTT. Protein sequence: CASSEATGGREAFF.

This chain joins TRBV9 and TRBJ2-1; 15 nucleotides line up with TRBD2. The germline gives CDR1 SGDLS, CDR2 YYNGEE. CDR3 size: 16 residues. After removal of 4 bases from V and 8 bases from J, the junction contained 7 bases not matched to a gene. The CDR3 sequence: CASSYRTSGGAYEQFF. The CDR3 DNA follows: TGTGCCAGCAGCTACCGGACTAGCGGGGGGGCTTATGAGCAGTTCTTC.

This rearrangement joins TRBV7-9 to TRBJ1-1; a possible D gene is TRBD1 (5 bases). The CDR3 has 15 amino acids. The V gene's germline CDR1 is SEHNR and CDR2 FQNEAQ (reference sequence). Trimming removed 4 bases from V and 1 base from J, with 13 bases in between. This CDR3 reads CASSSDLGQNTEAFF. Here the CDR3 DNA reads TGTGCCAGCAGCTCCGACCTAGGACAGAACACTGAAGCTTTCTTT.

The chain links TRBV5-5 to TRBJ1-5; 8 bases are shared with TRBD1. The CDR3 contains 15 residues. With V trimmed by 2 bases and J by 3 bases, 4 bases remained unmatched. Per germline, CDR1 SGHKS and CDR2 YYEKEE (reference sequence). DNA of the CDR3: TGTGCCAGCAGCTTTACAGGGGGGGCCAATCAGCCCCAGCATTTT. This gives the protein CASSFTGGANQPQHF. The full variable domain, its missing parts supplied by reference TRBV5-5 and TRBJ1-5, is DAGVTQSPTHLIKTRGQQVTLRCSPISGHKSVSWYQQVLGQGPQFIFQYYEKEERGRGNFPDRFSARQFPNYSSELNVNALLLGDSALYLCASSFTGGANQPQHFGDGTRLSIL.

As regards this clone: The germline gene is not matched at one end of the junction; a read error may be the cause. The chain joins TRBV7-2 to TRBJ1-2; a possible D gene is TRBD1 (5 bases). Germline values: CDR1 SGHTA, CDR2 FQGNSA. The CDR3 is made up of 11 amino acids. The CDR3 DNA reads TGTGCCAGCAGCTCTACTATTGGGGACTTCTTC. Translation: CASSSTIGDFF.

With respect to this clone: Other DNA sequences in the sample encode the same CDR3. This chain links TRBV29-1 with TRBJ2-1, with TRBD1 as a possible D gene (6 bases). This CDR3 is 13 amino acids long. The germline V gene encodes CDR1 SQVTM and CDR2 ANQGSEA. For the CDR3, the DNA is TGCAACAGGCAGGGGCCCGTCCACAATGAGCAGTTCTTC. Protein product: CNRQGPVHNEQFF.

The V and J genes are TRBV7-3 and TRBJ1-4; perhaps TRBD1 as D (5 bases). CDR1 and CDR2 (germline): SGHTA, FQGTGA. CDR3 length equals 17 residues. Trimming left V 5 bases short and J 2 bases short, with 18 bases between. The CDR3 DNA follows: TGTGCCAGCAGCCAACCTCCAGGGATACCGACTAATGAAAAACTGTTTTTT. Translation gives CASSQPPGIPTNEKLFF.

The V and J genes are TRBV7-2 and TRBJ1-2, with a weak D call TRBD1 (6 bases). This CDR3 region has 14 residues. Between the trimmed V and J ends, which lost 4 bases and 6 bases, there was a span of 15 bases. Germline CDR1 SGHTA, CDR2 FQGNSA. CDR3 coding DNA: TGTGCCAGCAGCTACGATTTTCAGGGGAATGGCTACACCTTC. As protein: CASSYDFQGNGYTF.